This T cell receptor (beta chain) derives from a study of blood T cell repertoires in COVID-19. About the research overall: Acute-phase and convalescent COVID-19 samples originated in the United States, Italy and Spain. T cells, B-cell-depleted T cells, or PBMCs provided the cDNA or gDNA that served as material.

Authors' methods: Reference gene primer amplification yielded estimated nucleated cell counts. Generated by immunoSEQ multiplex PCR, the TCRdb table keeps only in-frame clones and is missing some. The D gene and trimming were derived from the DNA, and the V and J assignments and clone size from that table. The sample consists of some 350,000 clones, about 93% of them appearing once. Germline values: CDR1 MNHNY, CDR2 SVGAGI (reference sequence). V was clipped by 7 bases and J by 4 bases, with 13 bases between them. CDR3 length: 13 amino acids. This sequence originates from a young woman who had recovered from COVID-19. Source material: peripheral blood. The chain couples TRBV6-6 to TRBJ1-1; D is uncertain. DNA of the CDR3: TGTGCCAGCAACCCTGTGGAGGGCACTGAAGCTTTCTTT. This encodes CASNPVEGTEAFF.